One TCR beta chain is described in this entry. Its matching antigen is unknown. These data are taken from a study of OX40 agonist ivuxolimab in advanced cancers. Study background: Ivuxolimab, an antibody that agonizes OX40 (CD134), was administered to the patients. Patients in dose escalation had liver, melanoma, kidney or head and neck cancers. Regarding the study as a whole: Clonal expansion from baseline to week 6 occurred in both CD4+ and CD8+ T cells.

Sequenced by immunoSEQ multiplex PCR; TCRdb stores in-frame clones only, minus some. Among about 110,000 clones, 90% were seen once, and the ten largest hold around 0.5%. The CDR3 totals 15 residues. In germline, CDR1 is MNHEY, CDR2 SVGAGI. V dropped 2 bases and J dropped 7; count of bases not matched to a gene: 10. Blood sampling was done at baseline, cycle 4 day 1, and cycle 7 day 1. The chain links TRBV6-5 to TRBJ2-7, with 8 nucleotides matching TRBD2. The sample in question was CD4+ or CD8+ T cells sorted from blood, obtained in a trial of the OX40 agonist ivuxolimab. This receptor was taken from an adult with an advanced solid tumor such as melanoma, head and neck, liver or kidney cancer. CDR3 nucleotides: TGTGCCAGCAGTTACCAGGGGCGGGGGGCGGGGGAGCAGTACTTC. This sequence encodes CASSYQGRGAGEQYF.